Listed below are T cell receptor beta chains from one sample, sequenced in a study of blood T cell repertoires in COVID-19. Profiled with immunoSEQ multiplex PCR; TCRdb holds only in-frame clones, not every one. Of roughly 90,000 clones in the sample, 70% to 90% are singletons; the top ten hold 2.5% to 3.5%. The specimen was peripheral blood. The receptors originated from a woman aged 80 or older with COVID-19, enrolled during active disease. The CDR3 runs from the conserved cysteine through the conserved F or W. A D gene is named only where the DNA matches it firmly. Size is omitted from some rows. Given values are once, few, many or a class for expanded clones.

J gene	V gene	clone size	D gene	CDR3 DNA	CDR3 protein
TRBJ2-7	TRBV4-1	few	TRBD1	TGCGCCAGCAGCCAAGAACAGGGGTACGAGCAGTACTTC	CASSQEQGYEQYF
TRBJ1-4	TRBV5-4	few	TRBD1	TGTGCCACCCGGACAGGGTTGGGTGAAAAACTGTTTTTT	CATRTGLGEKLFF
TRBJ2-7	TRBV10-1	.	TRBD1	TGCGCCAGCAGTGGGGACAGCTACGAGCAGTACTTC	CASSGDSYEQYF
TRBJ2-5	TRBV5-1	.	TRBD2	TGCGCCAGCAGCTTGGTGGGACTAGCGGGAGATTTGCGGGAGACCCAGTACTTC	CASSLVGLAGDLRETQYF
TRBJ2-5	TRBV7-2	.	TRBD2	TGTGCCAGCAGCTTAATTGGAACTAGCGGGGCCAACCAAGAGACCCAGTACTTC	CASSLIGTSGANQETQYF
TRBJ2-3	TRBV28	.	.	TGTGCCAGCAGTTTGTTACAGCCAACCACGCAGTATTTT	CASSLLQPTTQYF
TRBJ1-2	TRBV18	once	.	TGTGCCAGCTCAAAGACACCGGGGGTTTCTAACTATGGCTACACCTTC	CASSKTPGVSNYGYTF
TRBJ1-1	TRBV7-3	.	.	TGTGCCAGCTTTGCCTGGGGGGGCTTGAACACTGAAGCTTTCTTT	CASFAWGGLNTEAFF
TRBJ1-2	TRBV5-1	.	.	TGCGCCAGCAGCTCTCGACAGTCTTACTATGGCTACACCTTC	CASSSRQSYYGYTF
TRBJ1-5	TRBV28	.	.	TGTGCCAGCAGAGGTTCGGGTGGCAATCAGCCCCAGCATTTT	CASRGSGGNQPQHF
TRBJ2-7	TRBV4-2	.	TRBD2	TGTGCCAGCAGCCCTGAGCGGGGAAGGAATAACGAGCAGTACTTC	CASSPERGRNNEQYF
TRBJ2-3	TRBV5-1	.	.	TGCGCCAGCAGCTTGGAGGGGGAGAATACGCAGTATTTT	CASSLEGENTQYF
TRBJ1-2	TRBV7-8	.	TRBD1	TGTGCCAGCAGCCGAACCCCGGGACAGGTATTCTATGGCTACACCTTC	CASSRTPGQVFYGYTF
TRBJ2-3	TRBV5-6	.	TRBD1	TGTGCCAGCCGGGACAGGGGCACAGATACGCAGTATTTT	CASRDRGTDTQYF
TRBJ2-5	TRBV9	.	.	TGTGCCAGCAGCGTAGGTCAGCCAGGGGAGACCCAGTACTTC	CASSVGQPGETQYF
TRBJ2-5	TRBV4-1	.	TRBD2	TGCGCCAGCAGCCAGGGTGTGTCGGGGGGGCCGCTTGAAGAGACCCAGTACTTC	CASSQGVSGGPLEETQYF
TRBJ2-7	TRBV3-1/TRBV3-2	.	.	TGTGCCAGCAGCCAACGGGGGGCAAGGTCTTACGAGCAGTACTTC	CASSQRGARSYEQYF
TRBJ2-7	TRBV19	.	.	TGTGCCAGTCGAAGTCACAGGAACCCCTACGAGCAGTACTTC	CASRSHRNPYEQYF
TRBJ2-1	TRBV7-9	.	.	TGTGCCAGCAGCTTAAGGCCCAGCGGTTCTTCTAGCTCCTACAATGAGCAGTTCTTC	CASSLRPSGSSSSYNEQFF
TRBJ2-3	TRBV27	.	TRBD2	TGTGCCAGCAGCCTCGCTACCGAATACCCCTTTAGCGGGGAGAGTTACACAGATACGCAGTATTTT	CASSLATEYPFSGESYTDTQYF
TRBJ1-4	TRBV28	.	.	TGTGCCAGCAGTTCCCATGGGCGGGATAATGAAAAACTGTTTTTT	CASSSHGRDNEKLFF
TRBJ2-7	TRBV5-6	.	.	TGTGCCAGCAGCCCACAGAGCTCCTACGAGCAGTACTTC	CASSPQSSYEQYF
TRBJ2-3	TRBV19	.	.	TGTGCCAGTAGCCTTACTAGTAGCACAGATACGCAGTATTTT	CASSLTSSTDTQYF
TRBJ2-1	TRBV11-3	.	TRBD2	TGTGCCAGCAGCTTAGGCGGTAGCGGGAGTTATCGTGAGCAGTTCTTC	CASSLGGSGSYREQFF
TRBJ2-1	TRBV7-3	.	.	TGTGCCAGCAGCTTAATCCCAGGGATTTACAATGAGCAGTTCTTC	CASSLIPGIYNEQFF
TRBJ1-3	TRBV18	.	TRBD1	TGTGCCAGCTCACCACCCGGGACAGGGGGTCTTGGAAACACCATATATTTT	CASSPPGTGGLGNTIYF
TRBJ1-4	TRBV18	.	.	TGTGCCAGCTCACCACCCACAGACACAACTAATGAAAAACTGTTTTTT	CASSPPTDTTNEKLFF
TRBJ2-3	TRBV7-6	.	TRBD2	TGTGCCAGCAGTAGCGGGAGGGCCGTCACAGATACGCAGTATTTT	CASSSGRAVTDTQYF
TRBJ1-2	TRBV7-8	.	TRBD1	TGTGCCAGCAGCTTAGTTGGGACAGGGGGTACCTATGGCTACACCTTC	CASSLVGTGGTYGYTF
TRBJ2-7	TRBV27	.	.	TGTGCCAGCAGTTTATCAGGGGCAGGGCGGATCTACGAGCAGTACTTC	CASSLSGAGRIYEQYF
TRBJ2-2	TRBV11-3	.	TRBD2	TGTGCCAGCAGCTCGGGACTAGCCTCGAACACCGGGGAGCTGTTTTTT	CASSSGLASNTGELFF
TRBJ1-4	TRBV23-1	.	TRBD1	TGCGCCAGCAGTCAATCGGGGACAGGGAAGGCTAATGAAAAACTGTTTTTT	CASSQSGTGKANEKLFF
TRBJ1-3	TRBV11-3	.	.	TGTGCCAGCAGCCTACAGGCTGGAAACACCATATATTTT	CASSLQAGNTIYF
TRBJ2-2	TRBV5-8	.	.	TGTGCCAGCAGACCAGGGACACACACCGGGGAGCTGTTTTTT	CASRPGTHTGELFF
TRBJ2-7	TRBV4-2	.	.	TGTGCCAGCAGCCAAGCTAGCGATGCCTACGAGCAGTACTTC	CASSQASDAYEQYF
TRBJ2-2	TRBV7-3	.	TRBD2	TGTGCCAGCAGCCCAACTAGCGGGGGGGCCGCCGGGGAGCTGTTTTTT	CASSPTSGGAAGELFF
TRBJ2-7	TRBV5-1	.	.	TGCGCCAGCAGCTTGGGACAGGCCCCCTTGGACGAGCAGTACTTC	CASSLGQAPLDEQYF
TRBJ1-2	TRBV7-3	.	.	TGTGCCAGCAGCCCTACAGGGCCCGGTGGCTACACCTTC	CASSPTGPGGYTF
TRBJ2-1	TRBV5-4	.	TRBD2	TGTGCCAGCAGCTTAGGCGGGAGGGCGGACGAGCAGTTCTTC	CASSLGGRADEQFF